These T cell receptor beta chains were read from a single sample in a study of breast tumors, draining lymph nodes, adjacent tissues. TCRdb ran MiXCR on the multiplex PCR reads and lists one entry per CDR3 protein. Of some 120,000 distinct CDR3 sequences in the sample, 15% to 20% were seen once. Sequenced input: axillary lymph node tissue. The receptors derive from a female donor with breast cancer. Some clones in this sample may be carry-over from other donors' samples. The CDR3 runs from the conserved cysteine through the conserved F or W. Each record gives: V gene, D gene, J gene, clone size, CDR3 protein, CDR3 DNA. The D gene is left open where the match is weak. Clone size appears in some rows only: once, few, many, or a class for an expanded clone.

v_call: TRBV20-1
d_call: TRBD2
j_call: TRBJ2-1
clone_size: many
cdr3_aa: CSARDLGGLAGIYNEQFF
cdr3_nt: TGCAGTGCTAGAGATCTCGGGGGACTAGCGGGTATCTACAATGAGCAGTTCTTC

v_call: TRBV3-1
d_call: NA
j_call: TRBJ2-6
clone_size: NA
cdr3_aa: CASSQGVGGAGANVLTF
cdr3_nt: TGTGCCAGCAGCCAAGGGGTAGGGGGTGCTGGGGCCAACGTCCTGACTTTC

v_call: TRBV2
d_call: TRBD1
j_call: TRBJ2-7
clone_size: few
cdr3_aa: CAGWKGQGAYEQYF
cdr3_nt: TGTGCCGGGTGGAAGGGACAGGGGGCCTACGAGCAGTACTTC

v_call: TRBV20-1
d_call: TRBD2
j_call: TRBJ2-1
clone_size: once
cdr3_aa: CSARDPTSGSYEQFF
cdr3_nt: TGCAGTGCTAGAGATCCTACTAGCGGGAGTTATGAGCAGTTCTTC

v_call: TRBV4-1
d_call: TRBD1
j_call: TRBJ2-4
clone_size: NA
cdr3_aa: CASSQEAPGTDIAKNIQYF
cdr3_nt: TGCGCCAGCAGCCAAGAAGCCCCCGGGACAGATATAGCCAAAAACATTCAGTACTTC

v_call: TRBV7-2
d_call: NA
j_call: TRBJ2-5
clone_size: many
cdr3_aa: CASSLSHGETQYF
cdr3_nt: TGTGCCAGCAGCTTATCCCACGGAGAGACCCAGTACTTC

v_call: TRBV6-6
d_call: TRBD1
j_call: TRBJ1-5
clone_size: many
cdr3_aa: CASSRQGDQPQHF
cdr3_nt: TGTGCCAGCAGCCGACAGGGTGATCAGCCCCAGCATTTT

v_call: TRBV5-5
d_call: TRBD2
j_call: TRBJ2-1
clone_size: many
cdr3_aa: CASSLREASYNEQFF
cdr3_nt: TGTGCCAGCAGCCTACGGGAGGCATCCTACAATGAGCAGTTCTTC

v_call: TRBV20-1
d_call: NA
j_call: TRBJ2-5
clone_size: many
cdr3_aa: CSARDLGRQETQYF
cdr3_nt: TGCAGTGCTAGAGATCTTGGCCGACAAGAGACCCAGTACTTC

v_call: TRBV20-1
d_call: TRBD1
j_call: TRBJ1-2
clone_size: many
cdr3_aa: CSAGQGTNYGYTF
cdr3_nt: TGCAGTGCAGGACAGGGGACTAACTATGGCTACACCTTC

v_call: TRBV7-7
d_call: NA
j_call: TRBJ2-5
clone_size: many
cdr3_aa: CASSSNRETQYF
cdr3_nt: TGTGCTAGCAGTTCCAATCGGGAGACCCAGTACTTC

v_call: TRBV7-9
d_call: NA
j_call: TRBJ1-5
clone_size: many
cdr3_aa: CASQGKGNQPQHF
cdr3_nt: TGTGCCTCTCAGGGGAAGGGCAATCAGCCCCAGCATTTT

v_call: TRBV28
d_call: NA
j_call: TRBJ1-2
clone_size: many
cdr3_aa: CASSRQVGYTF
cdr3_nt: TGTGCCAGCAGTAGACAGGTCGGCTACACCTTC

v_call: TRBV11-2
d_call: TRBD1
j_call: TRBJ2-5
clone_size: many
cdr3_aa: CASSLALRGQRETQYF
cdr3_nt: TGTGCCAGCAGCTTAGCATTGAGGGGGCAGAGAGAGACCCAGTACTTC

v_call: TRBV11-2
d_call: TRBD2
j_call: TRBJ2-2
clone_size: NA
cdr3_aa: CASSPTPRLAGNTGELFF
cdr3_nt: TGTGCCAGCAGCCCTACCCCCCGGCTAGCGGGGAACACCGGGGAGCTGTTTTTT

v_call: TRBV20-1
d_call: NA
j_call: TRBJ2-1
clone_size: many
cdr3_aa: CSASPPRDPYNEQFF
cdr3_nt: TGCAGTGCTAGTCCTCCCCGGGACCCATACAATGAGCAGTTCTTC

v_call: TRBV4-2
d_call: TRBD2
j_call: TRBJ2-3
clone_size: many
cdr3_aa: CASSQETGTSGGAPDTQYF
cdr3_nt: TGTGCCAGCAGCCAAGAAACAGGGACTAGCGGGGGGGCCCCAGATACGCAGTATTTT

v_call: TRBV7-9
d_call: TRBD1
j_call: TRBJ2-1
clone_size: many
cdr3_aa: CASSPKQGVGAYNEQFF
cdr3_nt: TGTGCCAGCAGCCCCAAACAGGGGGTCGGGGCCTACAATGAGCAGTTCTTC

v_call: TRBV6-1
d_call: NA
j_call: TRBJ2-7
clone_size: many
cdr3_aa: CASSRDNSYEQYF
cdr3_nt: TGTGCCAGCAGCCGGGACAACTCCTACGAGCAGTACTTC

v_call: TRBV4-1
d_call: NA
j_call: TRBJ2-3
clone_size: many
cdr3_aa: CASSQVVLSTDTQYF
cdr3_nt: TGCGCCAGCAGCCAAGTAGTGCTCAGCACAGATACGCAGTATTTT

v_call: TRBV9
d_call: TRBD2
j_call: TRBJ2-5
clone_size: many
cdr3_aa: CASSALTSGQETQYF
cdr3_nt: TGTGCCAGCAGCGCGCTAACTAGCGGCCAAGAGACCCAGTACTTC

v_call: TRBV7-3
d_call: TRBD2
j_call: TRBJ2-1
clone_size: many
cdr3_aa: CASSPRTSGGYNEQFF
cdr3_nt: TGTGCCAGCAGCCCGCGTACTAGCGGGGGGTACAATGAGCAGTTCTTC

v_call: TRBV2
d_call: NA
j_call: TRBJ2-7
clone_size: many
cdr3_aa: CASSKDRSISYEQYF
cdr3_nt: TGTGCCAGCAGCAAAGACAGAAGTATCTCCTACGAGCAGTACTTC

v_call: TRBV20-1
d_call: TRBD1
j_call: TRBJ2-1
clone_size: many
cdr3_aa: CSAYWDSPYNEQFF
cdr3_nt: TGCAGTGCTTACTGGGACAGCCCCTACAATGAGCAGTTCTTC

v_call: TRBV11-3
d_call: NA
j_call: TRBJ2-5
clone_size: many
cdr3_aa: CASSRDSETQYF
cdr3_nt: TGTGCCAGCAGCCGAGACTCCGAGACCCAGTACTTC

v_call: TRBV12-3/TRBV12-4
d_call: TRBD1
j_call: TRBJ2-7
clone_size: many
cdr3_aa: CASSLRQGAYEQYF
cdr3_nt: TGTGCCAGCAGTTTACGGCAGGGGGCCTACGAGCAGTACTTC

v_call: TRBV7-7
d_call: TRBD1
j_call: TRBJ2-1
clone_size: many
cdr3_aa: CASSYRDSSYNEQFF
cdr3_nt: TGTGCTAGCAGTTACCGGGACAGTTCCTACAATGAGCAGTTCTTC

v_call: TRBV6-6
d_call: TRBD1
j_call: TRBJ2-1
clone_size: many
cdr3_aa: CASSWTRDRGNEQFF
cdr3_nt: TGTGCCAGCAGTTGGACCCGGGACAGGGGCAATGAGCAGTTCTTC

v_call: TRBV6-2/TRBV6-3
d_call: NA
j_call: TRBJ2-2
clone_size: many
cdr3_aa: CASSRGGGNPGELFF
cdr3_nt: TGTGCCAGCAGTCGCGGAGGGGGGAACCCCGGGGAGCTGTTTTTT

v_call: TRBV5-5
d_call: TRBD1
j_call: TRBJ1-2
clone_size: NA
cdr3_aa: CASSPGQGGHGYTF
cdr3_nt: TGTGCCAGCAGCCCTGGACAGGGTGGCCATGGCTACACCTTC

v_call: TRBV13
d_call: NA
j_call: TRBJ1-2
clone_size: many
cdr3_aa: CASSLDRLYGYTF
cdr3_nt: TGTGCCAGCAGCCTTGACCGGCTCTATGGCTACACCTTC

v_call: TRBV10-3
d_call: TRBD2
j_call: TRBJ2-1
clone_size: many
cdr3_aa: CAISGRSGRDYNEQFF
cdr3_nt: TGTGCCATCAGTGGACGTAGCGGGAGGGATTACAATGAGCAGTTCTTC

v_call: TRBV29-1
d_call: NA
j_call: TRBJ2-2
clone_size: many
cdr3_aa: CSVIVNPGEVATGELFF
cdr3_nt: TGCAGCGTTATTGTAAATCCCGGGGAGGTGGCCACCGGGGAGCTGTTTTTT

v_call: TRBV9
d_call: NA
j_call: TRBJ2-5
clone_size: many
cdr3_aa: CASSVAGGETQYF
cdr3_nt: TGTGCCAGCAGCGTAGCGGGTGGGGAGACCCAGTACTTC

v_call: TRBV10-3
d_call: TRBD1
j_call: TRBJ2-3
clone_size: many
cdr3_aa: CAISGGTTGTGGQDTQYF
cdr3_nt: TGTGCCATCAGCGGGGGGACTACCGGGACAGGGGGACAAGATACGCAGTATTTT

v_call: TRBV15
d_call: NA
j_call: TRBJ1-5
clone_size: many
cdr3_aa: CATSRDRGIGQPQHF
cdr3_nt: TGTGCCACCAGCAGAGACAGAGGAATAGGTCAGCCCCAGCATTTT

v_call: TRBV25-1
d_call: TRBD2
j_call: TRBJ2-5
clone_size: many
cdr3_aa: CASSEYRGLAGVGETQYF
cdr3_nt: TGTGCCAGCAGTGAATACCGTGGACTAGCGGGAGTAGGAGAGACCCAGTACTTC

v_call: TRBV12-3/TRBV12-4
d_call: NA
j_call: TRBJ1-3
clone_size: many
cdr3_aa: CASSLRQAAAIYF
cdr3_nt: TGTGCCAGCAGTTTAAGACAGGCGGCGGCCATATATTTT

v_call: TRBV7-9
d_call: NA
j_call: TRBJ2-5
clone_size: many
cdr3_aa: CASSPPSIGGSDETQYF
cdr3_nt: TGTGCCAGCAGCCCACCCAGTATTGGGGGCAGTGATGAGACCCAGTACTTC

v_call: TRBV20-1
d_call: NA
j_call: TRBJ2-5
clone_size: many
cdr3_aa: CSAAAMTGGRETQYF
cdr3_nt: TGCAGTGCCGCGGCGATGACAGGTGGTCGGGAGACCCAGTACTTC

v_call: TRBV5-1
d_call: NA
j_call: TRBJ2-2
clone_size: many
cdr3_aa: CASRLGATGELFF
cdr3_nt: TGCGCCAGCAGGCTGGGGGCCACCGGGGAGCTGTTTTTT

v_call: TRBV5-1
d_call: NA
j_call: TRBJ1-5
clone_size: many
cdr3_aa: CASSLEANRNQPQHF
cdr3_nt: TGCGCCAGCAGCTTGGAGGCCAACCGCAATCAGCCCCAGCATTTT

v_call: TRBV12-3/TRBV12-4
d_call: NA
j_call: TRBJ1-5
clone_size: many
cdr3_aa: CASSPSTQPQHF
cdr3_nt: TGTGCCAGCAGTCCGAGCACTCAGCCCCAGCATTTT

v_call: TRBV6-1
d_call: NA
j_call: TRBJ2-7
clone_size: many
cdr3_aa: CASRGTGQFFYEQYF
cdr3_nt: TGTGCCAGCAGGGGTACGGGGCAGTTTTTCTACGAGCAGTACTTC

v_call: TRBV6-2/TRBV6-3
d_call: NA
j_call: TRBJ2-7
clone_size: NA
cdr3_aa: CACSYRLNSYEQYF
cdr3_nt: TGCGCCTGCAGTTACAGGCTCAACTCCTACGAGCAGTACTTC

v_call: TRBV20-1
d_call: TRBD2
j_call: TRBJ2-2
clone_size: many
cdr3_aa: CSARPLTSGTNGELFF
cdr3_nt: TGCAGTGCTAGGCCCCTAACTAGCGGGACCAACGGGGAGCTGTTTTTT